This paragraph covers one TCR beta chain sequence. Its antigen is still unknown. V was cut by 3 bases and J by 3 bases, with 9 bases left in between. The CDR3 covers 13 residues. CDR1 SEHNR and CDR2 FQNEAQ come from the germline V gene (reference sequence). The data were produced by immunoSEQ multiplex PCR, yet TCRdb's version contains in-frame clones alone and is incomplete. The data contain 440,000 or so clones, roughly 90% of them singletons. The sample comes from a study of Ad26.COV2.S vaccination and SARS-CoV-2 variants. As for the study in general: Ad26.COV2.S arm of COV1001 included the donor. Overall study findings and caveats: It was reported that spike-specific CD8+ and CD4+ T cell responses were substantially broad after vaccination. Assessments of TCR breadth and depth may have underestimated the total T cell responses. Researchers reported similar non-spike TCR breadth in vaccine and placebo recipients.

As to treatment: some 20 received Ad26.COV2.S at low or high dose, single or two shots; 5 received placebo; per-sample allocation not given. The samples date from day 63 after the first vaccine or placebo injection. The chain is built from TRBV7-9 and TRBJ2-7, with a possible D match to TRBD1 (6 bases). The TCR was taken from a person between 18 and 59 years old who received the Ad26.COV2.S COVID-19 vaccine or a placebo. Sequencing was performed on peripheral blood, taken in a trial of Ad26.COV2.S vaccine versus placebo. Here the CDR3 reads CASSLNRDYEQYF. The CDR3 region has the DNA TGTGCCAGCAGCTTGAACAGGGACTACGAGCAGTACTTC.